Below, 28 T cell receptor beta chains from the same sample are listed, as sequenced in a study of metastatic and nonmetastatic thyroid tumors (dated by TCRdb to 2020 to 2022). Library prep was done by PCR. The sample was run on an Illumina HiSeq 4000. TCRdb handled the public reads itself, with Q25 trimming in fastp and clone calling in MiXCR, and kept productive beta chains. This sample gives around 13,000 clones in total; 12% of them show up just once. Roughly 33% of the sample is in the top ten clones. No treatment had been received by any patient before thyroid surgery. The sample taken for sequencing was blood. These receptor sequences come from a female donor with papillary thyroid cancer or a benign thyroid nodule (not recorded which). Some clones in this sample may be carry-over from other donors' samples.

By frequency in the sample, this clone is medium-sized (0.01 to 0.1%). The rearrangement uses TRBV19 and TRBJ2-7; 10 nucleotides line up with TRBD1. The CDR3 loop spans 14 amino acids. The V gene end was trimmed by 4 bases and the J gene end by 7 bases; junction bases not matched to a gene: 7. The germline V gene encodes CDR1 LNHDA and CDR2 SQIVND (reference sequence). The CDR3 reads CASSNRQGAGEQYF. The CDR3 bases are TGTGCCAGTAGTAACCGACAGGGGGCAGGGGAGCAGTACTTC.

This clone was recorded many times. The rearrangement links TRBV15 to TRBJ2-3, with D unresolved. The CDR3 extends over 12 amino acids. V lost 4 bases and J 7 bases, leaving 9 bases between the germline ends. The V gene's germline CDR1 is LNHNV and CDR2 YYDKDF (reference sequence). CDR3 in DNA: TGTGCCACCAGCATGGATAGGAATACGCAGTATTTT. Protein sequence: CATSMDRNTQYF.

The chain couples TRBV24-1 to TRBJ2-7; no clear D gene. V lost 4 bases, J lost 2 bases, and 17 bases lay in between. The germline V gene encodes CDR1 KGHDR and CDR2 SFDVKD. The CDR3 is made up of 16 amino acids. The CDR3 DNA reads as TGTGCCACCAGTGACCGAGTAGGCGGTACTACCTACGAGCAGTACTTC. Its protein product is CATSDRVGGTTYEQYF.

This clone was counted ten times or more. The J gene is TRBJ1-1, the V gene TRBV7-2; a weak D match, TRBD1 (5 bases). Per germline, CDR1 SGHTA and CDR2 FQGNSA. The CDR3 is made up of 14 amino acids. V was trimmed by 5 bases and J by 4 bases, leaving 14 bases between them. DNA of the CDR3: TGTGCCAGCAGCCGTCTGGGGACGAGCACTGAAGCTTTCTTT. Protein sequence: CASSRLGTSTEAFF. The full variable domain, with the rest looked up from reference TRBV7-2 and TRBJ1-1, is GAGVSQSPSNKVTEKGKDVELRCDPISGHTALYWYRQSLGQGLEFLIYFQGNSAPDKSGLPSDRFSAERTGGSVSTLTIQRTQQEDSAVYLCASSRLGTSTEAFFGQGTRLTVV.

This clone was recorded at least ten times. The CDR3 loop reads CASSQDPTSYEQYF. DNA for the CDR3: TGCGCCAGCAGCCAAGATCCGACTAGCTACGAGCAGTACTTC. The chain has TRBV4-1 and TRBJ2-7; D is perhaps TRBD2 (6 bases). Germline CDR1 is MGHRA and CDR2 is YSYEKL. V was clipped by 0 bases and J by 3 bases, with 9 bases between them. This CDR3 is 14 amino acids long.

This clone was observed at least ten times. CDR3 sequence reads: CASSLGGRSSTDTQYF. CDR3 sequence (DNA): TGCGCCAGCAGCTTAGGAGGGAGGTCTAGCACAGATACGCAGTATTTT. V and J are TRBV5-1 and TRBJ2-3; D may be TRBD2 (6 bases). Trimming took off 2 bases at V and 0 bases at J, with 13 bases between the two ends. In germline, CDR1 is SGHRS, CDR2 YFSETQ. The CDR3 totals 16 residues.

The CDR3 loop reads CSAREQGHLRAFF. CDR3 in DNA: TGCAGTGCTAGGGAACAGGGCCACTTGCGAGCTTTCTTT. The chain couples TRBV20-1 to TRBJ1-1, with D tentatively TRBD1 (6 bases). The germline V and J ends were trimmed by 3 bases and 10 bases, with 18 bases remaining between them. Germline loops: CDR1 DFQATT, CDR2 SNEGSKA (reference sequence). The CDR3 loop spans 13 amino acids.

Judged by abundance, this clone is medium-sized. The chain is built from TRBV6-2 or TRBV6-3 and TRBJ2-7; no clear D gene. The V gene's germline CDR1 is MNHEY and CDR2 SVGEGT. CDR3 length: 19 residues. The V end was cut by 5 bases, the J end by 2 bases, with 28 bases between. The CDR3 sequence is CASSHSAAGRLKNTYEQYF. CDR3 DNA: TGTGCCAGCAGTCACAGTGCGGCAGGCCGCCTCAAAAACACCTACGAGCAGTACTTC.

The chain employs TRBV12-3 or TRBV12-4 and TRBJ2-3; D ambiguous. The CDR3 consists of 15 residues. The V gene lost 3 bases and the J gene lost 5 bases, with 15 bases spanning the gap. The CDR3 nucleotides are TGTGCCAGCAGTTTGGTGGGATCGGGCAGAGATACGCAGTATTTT. Its protein is CASSLVGSGRDTQYF.

This clone came up many times. The chain is built from TRBV20-1 and TRBJ2-3; D may be TRBD1 (6 bases). Trimming stripped 6 bases from V and 0 bases from J, with 13 bases between. The CDR3 extends over 14 amino acids. The germline V gene has CDR1 DFQATT and CDR2 SNEGSKA (reference sequence). CDR3 coding DNA: TGCAGTGCGCCCACACAGGGTAGCACAGATACGCAGTATTTT. This codes for CSAPTQGSTDTQYF.

This clone was observed a handful of times. The chain is built from TRBV3-1 and TRBJ2-7, with 7 bases identical to TRBD2. The CDR3 contains 15 residues. With V trimmed by 3 bases and J by 3 bases, 8 bases remained unmatched. Germline loops: CDR1 LGHDT, CDR2 YNNKEL (reference sequence). The CDR3 region has the DNA TGTGCCAGCAGCCAGGCTAGCGGTAACTTCTACGAGCAGTACTTC. It yields the protein CASSQASGNFYEQYF.

The table lists this clone with many counts. V usage is TRBV4-3 and J usage is TRBJ2-5; no firm D call. This CDR3 has 15 amino acids. Germline V lookup: CDR1 LGHNA, CDR2 YSLEER. Trimming took off 0 bases at V and 0 bases at J, with 8 bases between the two ends. The CDR3 reads CASSQDYGYQETQYF. The DNA of the CDR3 is TGCGCCAGCAGCCAAGATTACGGTTACCAAGAGACCCAGTACTTC.

This clone was observed a few times. The chain carries TRBV3-1 and TRBJ1-4; D remains unclear. This CDR3 is 12 amino acids long. Germline CDR1 LGHDT, CDR2 YNNKEL (reference sequence). V was shortened by 1 base and J by 6 bases, with 3 bases between the two germline ends. This CDR3 is CASSQGYEKLFF. The CDR3 nucleotides are TGTGCCAGCAGCCAAGGATATGAAAAACTGTTTTTT.

A note on this clone: One end of the junction fails to match germline, which may point to a read error. This sample also contains other DNA sequences that code for the same CDR3. V is TRBV6-1 and J is TRBJ1-1; TRBD1 might be the D (6 bases). Germline V gene lookup returns CDR1 MNHNS and CDR2 SASEGT. This CDR3 has 14 amino acids. The CDR3 reads CASNSGQKNTEAFF. In DNA form, the CDR3 reads TGTGCCAGCAACTCAGGACAGAAGAACACCGAAGCTTTCTTT.

This clone has more than one count but fewer than ten. CDR3 in amino acids: CASSHVTSYTDTQYF. The CDR3 DNA reads as TGTGCCAGCAGCCACGTGACTAGCTACACAGATACGCAGTATTTT. The rearrangement links TRBV4-2 to TRBJ2-3; the match to TRBD2 covers 7 bases. The V gene's germline CDR1 is LGHNA and CDR2 YNFKEQ. This CDR3 spans 15 amino acids. J lost 2 bases, V lost 3 bases, and 5 bases had no gene match.

Details on this clone: Given a much more abundant clone one base away, this may be a read error. This rearrangement joins TRBV9 to TRBJ2-3, with no clear D. The CDR3 extends over 14 amino acids. The V gene's germline CDR1 is SGDLS and CDR2 YYNGEE. CDR3 loop: CVSSKYTRTDTQYF. The CDR3 DNA is TGTGTCAGCAGCAAATACACGAGAACAGATACGCAGTATTTT.

This clone occurred a few times. This chain uses TRBV6-4 with TRBJ2-2; 8 nucleotides line up with TRBD2. The CDR3 runs to 17 residues. The J segment lost 4 bases and the V segment lost 2 bases, leaving 9 bases of the junction unmatched. Germline loops: CDR1 MRHNA, CDR2 SNTAGT. The CDR3 DNA reads TGTGCCAGCAGTGACGGGGGACTAGGGACGGGCACCGGGGAGCTGTTTTTT. Translated, it gives CASSDGGLGTGTGELFF.

This clone was seen repeatedly, ten times or more. A read error is possible here, since a much larger clone lies one base away. The J gene is TRBJ1-2, the V gene TRBV28; 9 nucleotides match TRBD1. Germline V gene lookup returns CDR1 MDHEN and CDR2 SYDVKM. The CDR3 contains 13 residues. The trim removed 4 bases at V and 13 bases at J, leaving 10 bases unmatched. This CDR3 reads CASSSSGTGRSTF. Here the CDR3 DNA reads TGTGCCAGCAGTTCATCCGGGACAGGGAGGTCCACCTTC.

This clone was recorded at least ten times. The chain links TRBV9 to TRBJ2-2; D may be TRBD2 (5 bases). The ends were cut back, 1 base at V and 5 bases at J, with 15 bases in the middle. This CDR3 contains 16 residues. Germline lookup yields CDR1 SGDLS and CDR2 YYNGEE. The CDR3 DNA sequence: TGTGCCAGCAGCGTAACGACGGGATCGGGGACCGGGGAGCTGTTTTTT. It yields the protein CASSVTTGSGTGELFF.

Ten or more counts support this clone. The V call is TRBV30, the J call TRBJ1-5; D gene unclear. Trimming took off 1 base at V and 0 bases at J, with 4 bases between the two ends. Germline V gene data show CDR1 as GTSNPN and CDR2 as SVGIG (reference sequence). This CDR3 spans 13 amino acids. The CDR3 reads CAWSGDSNQPQHF. The CDR3 nucleotides are TGTGCCTGGAGTGGAGATAGCAATCAGCCCCAGCATTTT.

By share, this clone ranks as medium-sized. This chain uses TRBV6-1 with TRBJ1-6, with no clear D. The germline V gene encodes CDR1 MNHNS and CDR2 SASEGT. The CDR3 is 14 amino acids. Trimming shortened V by 6 bases and J by 8 bases, and 14 bases separated the two germline ends. The CDR3, as DNA: TGTGCCAGCAGCACCGGGTTCAACGATTCACCCCTCCACTTT. As protein: CASSTGFNDSPLHF.

This clone appeared many times. The chain links TRBV28 to TRBJ2-5, with D possibly matching TRBD2 (6 bases). The germline gives CDR1 MDHEN, CDR2 SYDVKM. This CDR3 is 13 amino acids long. The V end lost 5 bases, the J end lost 6 bases, and 13 bases lay between the germline ends. DNA of the CDR3: TGTGCCAGCAGTATAACGGGAGAAAAGACCCAGTACTTC. Translation: CASSITGEKTQYF.

The gene calls are TRBV25-1 and TRBJ1-2; weak D call: TRBD1 (5 bases). The CDR3 contains 15 residues. The V end was cut by 3 bases, the J end by 3 bases, with 14 bases between. The germline V gene encodes CDR1 MGHDK and CDR2 SYGVNS. The CDR3 nucleotides are TGTGCCAGCAGTGAGAGCTCCGGGACGCACTATGGCTACACCTTC. It is translated as CASSESSGTHYGYTF.

This clone showed up many times. The rearrangement joins TRBV5-1 to TRBJ2-2; D not resolved. V was clipped by 4 bases and J by 6 bases, with 13 bases between them. This CDR3 has 14 amino acids. In germline, CDR1 is SGHRS, CDR2 YFSETQ. This CDR3 is CASSEATLPGELFF. CDR3 sequence (DNA): TGCGCCAGCAGCGAGGCGACACTCCCCGGGGAGCTGTTTTTT.

This clone has a count of ten or more. This sequence joins TRBV20-1 and TRBJ2-5; TRBD2 matches 12 bases. The V gene's germline CDR1 is DFQATT and CDR2 SNEGSKA (reference sequence). The CDR3 extends over 17 amino acids. After removal of 1 base from V and 3 bases from J, the junction contained 9 bases not matched to a gene. CDR3 loop: CSARARLAGGMEETQYF. In DNA, the CDR3 is TGCAGTGCTAGAGCGCGGCTAGCGGGGGGGATGGAAGAGACCCAGTACTTC.

This clone was found many times. The chain joins TRBV3-1 to TRBJ2-3; 8 bases line up with TRBD2. The CDR3 consists of 16 residues. V lost 3 bases to trimming and J lost 3 bases; unmatched junction nucleotides: 8. Per the germline V gene, CDR1 is LGHDT and CDR2 is YNNKEL (reference sequence). Here the CDR3 DNA reads TGTGCCAGCAGCCAGCGAGTAGCGGGGATTACAGATACGCAGTATTTT. Protein sequence: CASSQRVAGITDTQYF.

This rearrangement joins TRBV3-1 to TRBJ2-5; unclear D gene. This CDR3 has 11 residues. Trimming pared 1 base from V and 6 bases from J, leaving 3 bases between. The germline V gene has CDR1 LGHDT and CDR2 YNNKEL (reference sequence). The chain's CDR3 is CASSQVQTQYF. The CDR3 nucleotides are TGTGCCAGCAGCCAAGTACAGACCCAGTACTTC.

In its sample, this clone ranks as medium-sized. The V call is TRBV6-1, the J call TRBJ2-1, with unresolved D. The CDR3 is made up of 11 amino acids. Trimming shortened V by 8 bases and J by 10 bases, and 12 bases separated the two germline ends. Germline V gene lookup returns CDR1 MNHNS and CDR2 SASEGT. CDR3: CASRAGREQFF. CDR3 sequence (DNA): TGTGCCAGCCGGGCCGGCCGAGAGCAGTTCTTC.